This T cell receptor beta chain was profiled in a study of blood T cell repertoires in COVID-19. Study information: The samples span acute and convalescent COVID-19 from the United States, Italy and Spain. T cells, B-cell-depleted T cells, or PBMCs supplied cDNA or gDNA.

Recruitment covered roughly 24 US areas and drew participants whose ages spanned about 18 to 90 years. Participants reported their clinical history, and cohort assignment relied on those reports. V gave up 5 bases and J gave up 1 base, with 8 bases separating them. The CDR3 contains 14 residues. Germline V CDR1 and CDR2: SNHLY, FYNNEI. The assay was immunoSEQ multiplex PCR, and TCRdb's table has in-frame clones only and misses some. The repertoire holds about 200,000 clones, around 84% seen once, with 3.2% in the top ten. The sequence was collected from a woman in her twenties or thirties who had been exposed to COVID-19. The sequenced material came from PBMCs or T cells enriched from blood (not recorded which). V usage is TRBV2 and J usage is TRBJ2-2; possible D gene TRBD1, 6 bases. The CDR3 loop is CASSRTENTGELFF. For the CDR3, the DNA is TGTGCCAGCAGTAGGACAGAGAACACCGGGGAGCTGTTTTTT.